These 14 T cell receptor beta chains were all obtained from the same sample, sequenced in a study of T-cell memory formation after mild COVID-19. TCRdb analysed the 5' RACE reads with MiXCR anew, one entry per CDR3 protein. The table has about 350,000 distinct CDR3 sequences, about an eighth seen once. Sequencing was carried out using PBMCs or a T cell subset sorted from them (not recorded which). These receptors were obtained from a man between 18 and 35 years old who had mild COVID-19 (a few samples of this study predate the infection). Cell type and time point are not known.

The sample holds many counts of this clonotype. This chain uses TRBV7-9 with TRBJ2-1, with 7 bases lining up with TRBD2. Germline CDR1 reads SEHNR; CDR2 reads FQNEAQ (reference sequence). The CDR3 sequence is 14 residues long. The trim removed 2 bases at V and 4 bases at J, leaving 2 bases unmatched. DNA of the CDR3: TGTGCCAGCAGCTTATCTAGCGGATACAATGAGCAGTTCTTC. Its protein product is CASSLSSGYNEQFF.

The gene calls are TRBV10-3 and TRBJ2-7, with TRBD2 as a possible D gene (7 bases). This CDR3 is 15 amino acids long. V was pared by 6 bases and J by 5 bases, with 20 bases between. CDR1 is ENHRY, CDR2 SYGVKD, per germline. This chain's CDR3 is CAISLERGGLDEQYF. In DNA form, the CDR3 reads TGTGCCATCAGCCTAGAGAGGGGGGGCCTCGACGAGCAGTACTTC.

The V gene is TRBV4-1, the J gene TRBJ2-5, with 9 bases matching TRBD1. V lost 4 bases and J lost 5; bases outside the gene matches: 11. CDR3 size: 16 residues. CDR1 MGHRA and CDR2 YSYEKL come from the germline V gene. The CDR3 DNA follows: TGCGCCAGCAGCCCCCGAACAGGGGGCGCCGGGGAGACCCAGTACTTC. This translates into CASSPRTGGAGETQYF.

CDR3: CSARGADQETQYF. The CDR3 nucleotides are TGCAGTGCTAGAGGGGCAGACCAAGAGACCCAGTACTTC. The rearrangement uses TRBV20-1 and TRBJ2-5; D uncertain. This CDR3 is 13 amino acids long. V lost 1 base and J lost 0, with 6 bases in between. The germline V gene has CDR1 DFQATT and CDR2 SNEGSKA (reference sequence).

The chain carries TRBV7-2 and TRBJ2-7; D might be TRBD1 or TRBD2, each matching 5 bases. V dropped 4 bases and J dropped 2 bases, with 12 bases sitting between them. The CDR3 sequence is 14 residues long. Germline lookup yields CDR1 SGHTA and CDR2 FQGNSA. The CDR3 DNA sequence: TGTGCCAGCAGCTCCGGGACGTCTACCTACGAGCAGTACTTC. It encodes CASSSGTSTYEQYF.

This chain joins TRBV5-5 and TRBJ1-5, with 7 positions matching TRBD1. The ends lost 1 base at V and 3 bases at J; junction bases unmatched: 7. This CDR3 comprises 16 residues. Looked up from germline, CDR1 is SGHKS and CDR2 is YYEKEE (reference sequence). The CDR3 loop is CASSLSQGDLNQPQHF. The CDR3 DNA reads as TGTGCCAGCAGCTTGAGCCAGGGGGATCTCAATCAGCCCCAGCATTTT.

This chain joins TRBV6-2 or TRBV6-3 and TRBJ2-1; D call uncertain. The CDR3 is 14 amino acids. Germline V gene lookup returns CDR1 MNHEY and CDR2 SVGEGT. V lost 6 bases and J 0 bases, leaving 9 bases between the germline ends. The CDR3 DNA is TGTGCCAGCAGCTATTTGCGCTCCTACAATGAGCAGTTCTTC. It translates to CASSYLRSYNEQFF.

This clonotype came up a few times. The chain recombines TRBV29-1 with TRBJ2-2, with D unclear. In germline, CDR1 is SQVTM, CDR2 ANQGSEA. The CDR3 covers 12 residues. With 3 bases removed from V and 1 base from J, the gap between germline ends came to 3 bases. The CDR3 protein is CSVEQNTGELFF. In DNA form, the CDR3 reads TGCAGCGTTGAGCAGAACACCGGGGAGCTGTTTTTT.

This clonotype was observed a few times. This chain connects TRBV5-1 to TRBJ2-1; D might be TRBD1 (5 bases). The CDR3 loop spans 13 amino acids. V was clipped by 4 bases and J by 10 bases, with 15 bases between them. From germline, CDR1 is SGHRS and CDR2 YFSETQ. This CDR3 is CASSAGSQGEQFF. The CDR3 DNA reads as TGCGCCAGCAGCGCCGGGTCCCAGGGCGAGCAGTTCTTC. The full variable domain, in which reference TRBV5-1 and TRBJ2-1 provide the parts outside the CDR3, is KAGVTQTPRYLIKTRGQQVTLSCSPISGHRSVSWYQQTPGQGLQFLFEYFSETQRNKGNFPGRFSGRQFSNSRSEMNVSTLELGDSALYLCASSAGSQGEQFFGPGTRLTVL.

This clonotype was seen more than once but under ten times. The CDR3 sequence is CASSPRAGREQYV. CDR3 nucleotides: TGTGCCAGCAGCCCCCGGGCAGGGAGGGAGCAGTACGTC. This chain uses TRBV27 with TRBJ2-7; perhaps TRBD2 as D (6 bases). Trimming cost V 6 bases and J 7 bases, with 16 bases left between them. The germline gives CDR1 MNHEY, CDR2 SMNVEV (reference sequence). The CDR3 spans 13 residues.

This clonotype was found many times. V gene TRBV25-1 combines with J gene TRBJ2-5; D gene ambiguous. CDR3 length: 13 amino acids. CDR1 is MGHDK and CDR2 is SYGVNS in the germline V gene. V dropped 3 bases and J dropped 2 bases, with 7 bases sitting between them. The CDR3 protein is CASSDPRQETQYF. CDR3 nucleotides: TGTGCCAGCAGTGATCCCAGGCAAGAGACCCAGTACTTC.

This clonotype was seen more than once but under ten times. This sequence joins TRBV3-1 and TRBJ2-1, with a possible D match to TRBD2 (5 bases). The V end lost 1 base, the J end lost 9 bases, and 19 bases lay between the germline ends. Germline-derived CDR1 and CDR2 are LGHDT and YNNKEL (reference sequence). This CDR3 region has 16 residues. DNA for the CDR3: TGTGCCAGCAGCCAAGTGATTCGGGCCGGGGAAGGTGAGCAGTTCTTC. Its protein is CASSQVIRAGEGEQFF.

This clonotype appeared a few times. The chain employs TRBV5-1 and TRBJ2-5; TRBD1 might be the D (6 bases). The CDR3 consists of 14 residues. The germline V gene has CDR1 SGHRS and CDR2 YFSETQ. Deletions cut 0 bases from V and 6 bases from J, with 12 bases between. The CDR3 sequence: CASSLASQGQTQYF. CDR3 coding DNA: TGCGCCAGCAGCTTGGCGTCTCAGGGGCAGACCCAGTACTTC.

CDR3 DNA: TGTGCCAGCAGCGTCCCAGATACGCAGTATTTT. Translating it yields CASSVPDTQYF. The chain joins TRBV7-9 to TRBJ2-3; no definite D call. CDR1 is SEHNR and CDR2 is FQNEAQ in the germline V gene (reference sequence). V lost 5 bases and J 4 bases, leaving 4 bases between the germline ends. The CDR3 totals 11 residues. Looking up the rest from reference TRBV7-9 and TRBJ2-3 gives the full variable domain: DTGVSQNPRHKITKRGQNVTFRCDPISEHNRLYWYRQTLGQGPEFLTYFQNEAQLEKSRLLSDRFSAERPKGSFSTLEIQRTEQGDSAMYLCASSVPDTQYFGPGTRLTVL.